This T cell receptor (beta chain) was obtained from a study of blood T cell repertoires in COVID-19. Study in general: From the United States, Italy and Spain came samples of acute and convalescent COVID-19.

V shed 4 bases and J 11 bases; nucleotides not matched to a gene: 5. Germline CDR1 is LGHDT and CDR2 is YNNKEL (reference sequence). The CDR3 is 13 amino acids. Per the original methods: Estimates of nucleated cell counts were drawn from the amplification of reference gene primers. The table came from immunoSEQ multiplex PCR; TCRdb's copy has only in-frame clones and leaves some out. Clonal size and the V and J genes are those of that table, whereas D and trimming came from the DNA. The data contain some 210,000 clones, around 82% of them singletons. The gene calls are TRBV3-1 (or the pseudogene TRBV3-2) and TRBJ2-3, with 11 bases fitting TRBD2. Source material: peripheral blood. The TCR sequence derives from a woman aged 40 to 55 with acute or convalescent COVID-19. This CDR3 is CASSPLAGGVQYF. The CDR3 DNA reads TGTGCCAGCAGCCCTCTAGCGGGGGGTGTGCAGTATTTT.